This T cell receptor beta chain was sequenced during a study of vaccination and CD4 T cells after COVID-19 (dated 2022 in TCRdb). At the level of the whole study: Every convalescent patient had a positive nasal swab PCR test for SARS-CoV-2, with mild disease in roughly ten patients and severe disease in one. In the convalescent cohort there were six males and four females, among whom were two Hispanic individuals, seven Caucasians, two Asians and one multiracial person. Post-COVID blood samples from convalescent patients were collected a median of about 110 days after diagnosis, with a range of 35 to 161 days. The time from the second vaccine dose to post-vaccine blood sampling had a median of roughly 70 days and ranged from roughly 13 to 241 days. Each participant got two doses of either the Pfizer-BioNTech BNT162b2 vaccine (n=8) or the Moderna mRNA-1273 vaccine (n=2). In control cultures, a CEFX viral epitope pool was used as positive control, an HIV-1 Nef peptide pool was used as negative control, or no peptide was added. Overlapping spike peptide pools from SARS-CoV-2 and from the common cold coronaviruses HCoV-NL63, HCoV-OC43 and HCoV-229E were used as culture stimuli. In ten to eleven COVID-19 convalescent patients and a handful of infection-naive healthy vaccine recipients, the spike-specific CD4+ TCR repertoire before mRNA vaccination was compared with the repertoire after mRNA vaccination. Points the paper makes about the study in general: The number of convalescent patients in the study was relatively small, and the study did not examine early timepoints following natural infection. In convalescent patients, nearly all vaccine-specific clones (304 of 307) were found to be mono-reactive for SARS-CoV-2 spike rather than cross-reactive with common cold coronaviruses. In convalescent patients, a median around 86% of post-vaccine SARS-CoV-2-reactive clones were detected only after vaccination, suggesting vaccine-specific priming. The median count of SARS-CoV-2-reactive clonotypes went up from approximately 20 after infection to 38 after vaccination, although the change was not significant.

Libraries were prepared through PCR. DNA from cultured CD4+ T cells was subjected to TCR sequencing with the Oncomine TCR Beta short-read assay at the Johns Hopkins FTIC core. The QIAamp micro DNA kit was used to extract genomic DNA from the cultured CD4+ T cells. Oncomine TCR Beta libraries from cultured CD4+ T cells were pooled using unique dual indexes and sequenced on an Illumina iSeq 100. Per the authors' processing: Non-productive sequences were removed, and CDR3s that did not start with C, did not end with F or W, or were shorter than 7 amino acids were discarded. The MANAFEST web application was used to identify antigen-specific clonotypes by comparing peptide-stimulated wells against reference wells and other culture wells. For a clone to be called positive, the clone needed an FDR below 0.05, an odds ratio above 5, and a productive frequency above 0.1% in at least two of three replicate wells. A clonotype counted as cross-reactive if it showed significant expansion both in the SARS-CoV-2 spike wells and in at least one common cold coronavirus spike condition. Levenshtein distances (stringdist) and unrooted phylogenetic trees (ape) in R version 3.6.1 were used to assess CDR3 homology. TCRdb reran the public reads through fastp at Q25 and MiXCR, keeping productive beta chains. Every distinct CDR3 protein forms one entry, paired with its most common genes and DNA. The V and J calls reflect TCRdb's pipeline rather than the authors' work. The sample table shows fewer than 4,500 distinct CDR3 sequences, and 45% to 55% are seen once. The ten largest clones add up to roughly 43% of the sample.

Concerning this clonotype: It lacks a known antigen. The input lacks base qualities; no much larger clone sits a single base away.

The intended sense of this specimen's treatment or condition label: approximately 9-day PBMC culture with coronavirus spike peptide pools or control peptides (ViraFEST assay). To expand antigen-specific T cells with peptide pools and then pick out the expanded clonotypes through TCR sequencing, the study relied on the ViraFEST assay. The positive SARS-CoV-2 PCR tests of the convalescent patients were dated from March to December 2020, before the Alpha, Beta and Delta variants emerged in the United States. Some 2 million PBMCs per well were cultured in IMDM with approximately 5.5% human AB serum and roughly 9.3 IU/ml IL-2, plus 10 ug/ml peptide pools. On days 3 and 7, half of the culture medium was replaced with fresh IL-2-containing medium. CD4+ T cells were isolated after about nine days of culture through negative selection using the EasySep CD4+ T cell isolation kit. PBMCs were separated from whole blood using Ficoll-Paque Plus gradient centrifugation and then either used fresh or cryopreserved at -140C. Culture conditions were generally each tested in triplicate wells.

Based on the germline V gene (reference sequence), the CDR1 and CDR2 sequences are LNHDA and SQIVND. Clipping removes 7 bases from V and 8 bases from J, with 21 as the unmatched junction base count. Measured from the cysteine to the phenylalanine, the CDR3 is 18 residues long. The CDR3 DNA has 54 bases and is translated from base 1. The source material was CD4+ T cells from blood, cultured in vitro. The clonotype was recovered from a human donor who had recovered from COVID-19. The chain couples TRBV19 to TRBJ2-1, and 9 junction bases match TRBD2. CDR3 reads: CASTPGLPSSGIIYEQFF. The DNA sequence reads TGTGCCAGTACCCCTGGCCTCCCTTCTAGCGGGATTATCTATGAGCAGTTCTTC.